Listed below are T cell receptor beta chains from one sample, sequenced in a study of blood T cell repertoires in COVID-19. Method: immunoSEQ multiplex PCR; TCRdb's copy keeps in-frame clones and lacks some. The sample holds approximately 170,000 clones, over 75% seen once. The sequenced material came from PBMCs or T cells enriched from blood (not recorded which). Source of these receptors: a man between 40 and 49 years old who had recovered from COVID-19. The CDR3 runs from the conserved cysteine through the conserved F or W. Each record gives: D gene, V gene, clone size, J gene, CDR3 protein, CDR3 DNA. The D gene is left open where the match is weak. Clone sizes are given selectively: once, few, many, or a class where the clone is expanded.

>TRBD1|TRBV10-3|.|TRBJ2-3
CAIRDRGGSTDTQYF
TGTGCCATCAGGGACAGGGGGGGAAGCACAGATACGCAGTATTTT
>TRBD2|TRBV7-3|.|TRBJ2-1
CASSTGGYNEQFF
TGTGCCAGCAGCACGGGGGGCTACAATGAGCAGTTCTTC
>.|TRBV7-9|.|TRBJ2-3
CASSLGTSADTQYF
TGTGCCAGCAGCTTAGGAACAAGTGCAGATACGCAGTATTTT
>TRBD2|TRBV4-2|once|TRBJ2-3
CASSQVLAGGQSTDTQYF
TGTGCCAGCAGCCAGGTGTTAGCGGGGGGCCAGAGCACAGATACGCAGTATTTT
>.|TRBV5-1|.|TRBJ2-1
CASSLDKYNEQFF
TGCGCCAGCAGTCTTGACAAATACAATGAGCAGTTCTTC
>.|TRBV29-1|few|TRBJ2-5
CSGRGTSQAAQYF
TGCAGCGGCCGGGGGACCTCTCAGGCGGCCCAGTACTTC
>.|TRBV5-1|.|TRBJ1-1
CASSLRRGGNTEAFF
TGCGCCAGCAGCTTGAGAAGGGGAGGGAACACTGAAGCTTTCTTT
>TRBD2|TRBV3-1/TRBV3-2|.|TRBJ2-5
CASSQLADQETQYF
TGTGCCAGCAGCCAACTAGCGGATCAAGAGACCCAGTACTTC
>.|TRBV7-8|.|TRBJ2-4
CASSQLQGPNIQYF
TGTGCCAGCAGCCAACTACAGGGACCAAACATTCAGTACTTC
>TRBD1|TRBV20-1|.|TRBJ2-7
CSASKTGGSYEQYF
TGCAGTGCTAGTAAAACAGGGGGATCCTACGAGCAGTACTTC
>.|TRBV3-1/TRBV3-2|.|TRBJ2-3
CASSQAPLSWQYF
TGTGCCAGCAGCCAAGCCCCCCTTAGTTGGCAGTATTTT
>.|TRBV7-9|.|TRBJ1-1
CASSTERAEAFF
TGTGCCAGCAGCACGGAACGGGCTGAAGCTTTCTTT
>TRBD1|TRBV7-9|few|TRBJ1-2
CASSQQGTGDGYTF
TGTGCCAGCAGCCAACAGGGGACGGGGGATGGCTACACCTTC
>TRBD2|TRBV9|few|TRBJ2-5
CASSVEGTREETQYF
TGTGCCAGCAGCGTAGAAGGGACTAGAGAAGAGACCCAGTACTTC
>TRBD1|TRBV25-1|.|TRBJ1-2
CASSPRTGGNYGYTF
TGTGCCAGCAGTCCCCGGACAGGAGGCAACTATGGCTACACCTTC
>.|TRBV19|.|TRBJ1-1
CASSFRGRQNTEAFF
TGTGCCAGTAGTTTCAGGGGTAGGCAGAACACTGAAGCTTTCTTT
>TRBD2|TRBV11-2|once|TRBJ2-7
CASSVTGTSGDEQYF
TGTGCCAGCAGCGTAACCGGGACTAGCGGGGACGAGCAGTACTTC
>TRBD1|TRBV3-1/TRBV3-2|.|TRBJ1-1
CASSPQGQGSTEAFF
TGTGCCAGCAGCCCCCAAGGACAGGGGAGCACTGAAGCTTTCTTT
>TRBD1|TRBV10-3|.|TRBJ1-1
CAIRSRGVNTEAFF
TGTGCCATCAGGTCCAGGGGGGTGAACACTGAAGCTTTCTTT
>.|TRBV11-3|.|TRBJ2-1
CASSVNMYNEQFF
TGTGCCAGCAGCGTTAACATGTACAATGAGCAGTTCTTC
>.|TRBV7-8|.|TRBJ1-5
CASSPDTSWGAQHF
TGTGCCAGCAGCCCAGACACCAGCTGGGGGGCCCAGCATTTT
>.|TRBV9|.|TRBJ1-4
CASSAGVGMFNEKLFF
TGTGCCAGCAGCGCGGGGGTGGGTATGTTCAATGAAAAACTGTTTTTT
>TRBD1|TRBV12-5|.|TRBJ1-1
CASGLVTIVGRGSGNTEAFF
TGTGCTAGTGGTTTGGTAACTATCGTCGGCAGGGGGTCGGGGAACACTGAAGCTTTCTTT
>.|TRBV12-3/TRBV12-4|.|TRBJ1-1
CASILREGTEAFF
TGTGCCAGCATCTTGCGGGAGGGCACTGAAGCTTTCTTT
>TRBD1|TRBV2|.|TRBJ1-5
CASSAGGRNQPQHF
TGTGCCAGCAGCGCAGGGGGCCGCAATCAGCCCCAGCATTTT
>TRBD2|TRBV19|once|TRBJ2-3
CASSIDPGRGGDTQYF
TGTGCCAGTAGTATAGATCCGGGGAGGGGAGGCGATACGCAGTATTTT
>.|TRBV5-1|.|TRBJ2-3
CASSPGWEAGTDTQYF
TGCGCCAGCAGCCCGGGGTGGGAGGCGGGTACAGATACGCAGTATTTT
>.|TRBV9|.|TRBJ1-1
CASSQTHTEAFF
TGTGCCAGCAGCCAAACACACACTGAAGCTTTCTTT
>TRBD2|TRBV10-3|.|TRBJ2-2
CASSGGNTGELFF
TGTGCCAGTAGCGGGGGAAACACCGGGGAGCTGTTTTTT
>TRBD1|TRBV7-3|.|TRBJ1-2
CASSLRGRDGYTF
TGTGCCAGCAGCCTCAGGGGGCGGGATGGCTACACCTTC
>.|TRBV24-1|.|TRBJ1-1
CATSDRGTAEAFF
TGTGCCACCAGTGACCGGGGGACGGCTGAAGCTTTCTTT
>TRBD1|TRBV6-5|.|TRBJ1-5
CASSLRQGYNQPQHF
TGTGCCAGCAGTCTCCGACAGGGGTACAATCAGCCCCAGCATTTT
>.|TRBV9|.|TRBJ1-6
CASSGNRLNSPLHF
TGTGCCAGCAGCGGAAACAGGTTGAATTCACCCCTCCACTTT
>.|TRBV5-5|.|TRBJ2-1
CASSLGPNSYNEQFF
TGTGCCAGCAGCTTGGGGCCGAACTCCTACAATGAGCAGTTCTTC
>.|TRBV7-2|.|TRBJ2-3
CASSERLMGPDTQYF
TGTGCCAGCAGCGAACGTCTCATGGGGCCAGATACGCAGTATTTT
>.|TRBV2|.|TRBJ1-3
CASSPATRGNTIYF
TGTGCCAGCAGTCCGGCGACTCGCGGAAACACCATATATTTT
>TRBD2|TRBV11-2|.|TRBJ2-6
CATTRRGGGAAGANVLTF
TGTGCCACCACGCGGAGGGGCGGGGGGGCGGCTGGGGCCAACGTCCTGACTTTC
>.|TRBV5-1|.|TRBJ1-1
CASSGGTGEAFF
TGCGCCAGCAGCGGGGGGACGGGAGAAGCTTTCTTT
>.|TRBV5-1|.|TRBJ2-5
CASSFDQETQYF
TGCGCCAGCAGTTTCGACCAAGAGACCCAGTACTTC
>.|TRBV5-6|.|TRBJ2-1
CASSLPGKQDNEQFF
TGTGCCAGCAGCTTGCCCGGGAAACAAGACAATGAGCAGTTCTTC
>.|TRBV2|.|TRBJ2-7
CASSRDTKAEQYF
TGTGCCAGCAGTAGGGACACAAAGGCCGAGCAGTACTTC
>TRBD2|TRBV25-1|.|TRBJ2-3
CASSGVGGGDTQYF
TGTGCCAGCAGTGGTGTGGGGGGGGGAGATACGCAGTATTTT
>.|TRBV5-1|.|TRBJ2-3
CASSQGTFRNTQYF
TGCGCCAGCAGTCAGGGTACCTTTAGAAATACGCAGTATTTT
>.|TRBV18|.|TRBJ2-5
CASSPMSLLETQYF
TGTGCCAGCTCGCCGATGTCACTTCTAGAGACCCAGTACTTC
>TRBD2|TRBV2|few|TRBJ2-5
CASRTTSGGPHSWTQYF
TGTGCCAGCAGGACAACTAGCGGGGGGCCCCATTCCTGGACCCAGTACTTC
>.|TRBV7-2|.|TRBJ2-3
CASSLGDITDTQYF
TGTGCCAGCAGCTTAGGGGACATCACAGATACGCAGTATTTT
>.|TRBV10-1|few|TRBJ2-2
CASSEFGGELFF
TGCGCCAGCAGTGAGTTCGGCGGGGAGCTGTTTTTT
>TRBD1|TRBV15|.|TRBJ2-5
CATSRGSTGAQETQYF
TGTGCCACCAGCAGAGGATCGACAGGGGCACAAGAGACCCAGTACTTC
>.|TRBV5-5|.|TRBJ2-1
CASSLLEQFF
TGTGCCAGCAGCTTACTTGAGCAGTTCTTC
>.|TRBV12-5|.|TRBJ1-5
CASGPYRGGNQPQHF
TGTGCTAGTGGCCCCTATAGGGGCGGCAATCAGCCCCAGCATTTT
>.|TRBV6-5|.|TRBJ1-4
CASSSQGQLNEKLFF
TGTGCCAGCAGTTCCCAGGGCCAGCTTAATGAAAAACTGTTTTTT
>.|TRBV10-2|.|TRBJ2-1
CASSESKYRQFF
TGCGCCAGCAGTGAGTCGAAGTACAGGCAGTTCTTC
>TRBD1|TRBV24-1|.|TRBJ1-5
CATSPAGGGNQPQHF
TGTGCCACCAGTCCGGCAGGGGGCGGCAATCAGCCCCAGCATTTT
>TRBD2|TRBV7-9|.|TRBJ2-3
CASRRLAGGVDTQYF
TGTGCCAGCAGACGACTAGCGGGGGGAGTAGATACGCAGTATTTT
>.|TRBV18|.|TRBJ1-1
CASSLNSGTEAFF
TGTGCCAGCTCCCTCAACAGCGGAACTGAAGCTTTCTTT
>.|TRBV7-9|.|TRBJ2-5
CASSLVETQYF
TGTGCCAGCTCCCTAGTCGAGACCCAGTACTTC
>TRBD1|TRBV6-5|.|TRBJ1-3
CASSRTGVNTIYF
TGTGCCAGCAGTAGGACAGGGGTGAACACCATATATTTT
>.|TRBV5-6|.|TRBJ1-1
CASSLTGAMNTEAFF
TGTGCCAGCAGCTTGACTGGGGCCATGAACACTGAAGCTTTCTTT
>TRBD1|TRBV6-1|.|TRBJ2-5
CASSENRGRLETQYF
TGTGCCAGCAGTGAAAACAGGGGGCGTTTAGAGACCCAGTACTTC